These T cell receptor beta chains were read from a single sample in a study of T-cell memory formation after mild COVID-19. TCRdb reprocessed the 5' RACE reads via MiXCR and lists one record per CDR3 protein. The data contain 300,000 or so distinct CDR3 sequences, about 15% of them seen just once; the ten biggest clones take up 22%. Sequenced: PBMCs or a T cell subset sorted from them (not recorded which). These TCRs come from a young man who had mild COVID-19 (a few samples of this study predate the infection). Cell type and time point are not known. CDR3s include the opening cysteine and the closing phenylalanine or tryptophan. A D gene is named only where the DNA matches it firmly. A clone size is listed for some rows: how often the clone was seen (once, few, many), or a class if it is expanded.

V,D,size,length,J,CDR3,DNA
TRBV7-8,-,-,14,TRBJ2-7,CASSPMRVPYEQYF,TGTGCCAGCAGCCCCATGAGGGTACCGTACGAGCAGTACTTC
TRBV24-1,TRBD2,few,16,TRBJ2-3,CATSDLLAEGTDTQYF,TGTGCCACCAGTGATTTGCTAGCGGAGGGGACAGATACGCAGTATTTT
TRBV12-3/TRBV12-4,TRBD1,few,15,TRBJ1-1,CASVKKGQGNTEAFF,TGTGCCAGCGTCAAAAAGGGACAGGGGAACACTGAAGCTTTCTTT
TRBV5-1,TRBD1,few,15,TRBJ2-1,CASSRTGWMEDEQFF,TGCGCCAGCAGCCGGACAGGGTGGATGGAGGATGAGCAGTTCTTC
TRBV20-1,TRBD2,many,15,TRBJ2-2,CSARGTSGESGELFF,TGCAGTGCTAGAGGGACTAGCGGGGAATCCGGGGAGCTGTTTTTT
TRBV10-3,-,few,15,TRBJ2-2,CAIRYSAAGTGELFF,TGTGCCATCAGGTACTCAGCCGCTGGGACCGGGGAGCTGTTTTTT
TRBV6-2/TRBV6-3,TRBD2,-,13,TRBJ2-7,CASSWEGLYEQYF,TGTGCCAGCAGTTGGGAGGGCCTATACGAGCAGTACTTC
TRBV9,-,-,13,TRBJ2-3,CASSVVGADTQYF,TGTGCCAGCAGCGTTGTGGGGGCAGATACGCAGTATTTT
TRBV7-2,-,-,16,TRBJ1-2,CASSLRYPGGGYGYTF,TGTGCCAGCAGCCTCCGTTATCCGGGCGGCGGCTATGGCTACACCTTC
TRBV6-5,-,many,14,TRBJ1-6,CASSREPTGSPLHF,TGTGCCAGCAGCCGGGAACCGACCGGCTCACCCCTCCACTTT
TRBV24-1,-,few,15,TRBJ1-1,CATSDNGQGRTEAFF,TGTGCCACCAGTGACAACGGGCAGGGTAGAACTGAAGCTTTCTTT
TRBV3-1,TRBD1,few,14,TRBJ2-5,CASSLTGWRETQYF,TGTGCCAGCAGCCTGACAGGGTGGCGGGAGACCCAGTACTTC
TRBV20-1,TRBD1,-,14,TRBJ2-7,CSADTGTGTYEQYF,TGCAGTGCTGACACCGGGACAGGGACCTACGAGCAGTACTTC
TRBV23-1,TRBD1,-,17,TRBJ2-2,CASSPGSGRGRAGELFF,TGCGCCAGCAGTCCAGGGTCGGGAAGGGGGCGAGCCGGGGAGCTGTTTTTT
TRBV7-9,TRBD2,-,15,TRBJ2-7,CASSLGSGASYEQYF,TGTGCCAGCAGCTTAGGTAGCGGGGCCTCCTACGAGCAGTACTTC
TRBV5-1,-,few,15,TRBJ2-2,CASSFRGQLTGELFF,TGCGCCAGCAGCTTCAGGGGACAACTTACCGGGGAGCTGTTTTTT
TRBV7-6,-,few,14,TRBJ1-1,CASSSGSLNTEAFF,TGTGCCAGCAGCTCAGGTTCTTTGAACACTGAAGCTTTCTTT
TRBV18,-,-,14,TRBJ2-5,CASSPPSQGETQYF,TGTGCCAGCTCACCACCGTCCCAGGGGGAGACCCAGTACTTC
TRBV12-3/TRBV12-4,TRBD1,few,15,TRBJ1-2,CASSPNRGRLGGYTF,TGTGCCAGCAGTCCAAACAGGGGACGCCTGGGTGGCTACACCTTC
TRBV20-1,-,few,14,TRBJ2-7,CSALGTDLSYEQYF,TGCAGTGCCCTCGGGACCGACCTCTCCTACGAGCAGTACTTC
TRBV7-2,TRBD2,few,15,TRBJ2-1,CASSFRSGTWDEQFF,TGTGCCAGCAGCTTTAGAAGCGGGACCTGGGATGAGCAGTTCTTC
TRBV5-1,-,many,13,TRBJ2-5,CASSLPGGETQYF,TGCGCCAGCAGCTTGCCCGGGGGAGAGACCCAGTACTTC
TRBV5-1,-,few,15,TRBJ2-7,CASSPGPSQTYEQYF,TGCGCCAGCAGCCCAGGACCATCACAAACCTACGAGCAGTACTTC
TRBV20-1,-,few,13,TRBJ2-1,CSARQGPYNEQFF,TGCAGTGCTAGGCAGGGGCCATACAATGAGCAGTTCTTC
TRBV3-1,-,-,16,TRBJ2-5,CASSQDQGGLQETQYF,TGTGCCAGCAGCCAAGACCAGGGTGGTCTCCAAGAGACCCAGTACTTC
TRBV20-1,-,-,16,TRBJ2-3,CSARDRTYPRTDTQYF,TGCAGTGCTAGAGATCGAACCTATCCCCGCACAGATACGCAGTATTTT
TRBV5-1,-,-,14,TRBJ1-2,CASSSEGTSYGYTF,TGCGCCAGCAGCTCCGAGGGGACTTCCTATGGCTACACCTTC
TRBV6-5,TRBD1,many,14,TRBJ1-5,CASSRTGSNQPQHF,TGTGCCAGCAGTCGGACAGGGAGCAATCAGCCCCAGCATTTT
TRBV15,-,-,14,TRBJ2-5,CATSRGGSQVTQYF,TGTGCCACCAGCAGAGGTGGGAGCCAGGTTACCCAGTACTTC
TRBV4-1,TRBD1,few,15,TRBJ2-3,CASSYPGQGTDTQYF,TGCGCCAGCAGCTATCCGGGACAGGGCACAGATACGCAGTATTTT
TRBV14,TRBD1,many,11,TRBJ2-7,CASSQGRGQAF,TGTGCCAGCAGCCAAGGAAGGGGGCAGGCCTTC
TRBV13,TRBD1,once,14,TRBJ1-1,CASSLTGDVTEAFF,TGTGCCAGCAGCTTAACAGGGGATGTTACTGAAGCTTTCTTT
TRBV10-1,TRBD2,-,13,TRBJ2-5,CASSGLAQETQYF,TGCGCCAGCAGTGGACTAGCCCAAGAGACCCAGTACTTC
TRBV20-1,-,-,12,TRBJ2-1,CSATLQANEQFF,TGCAGTGCGACTCTACAGGCAAATGAGCAGTTCTTC
TRBV6-5,TRBD1,-,15,TRBJ1-1,CASRLGAGGFTEAFF,TGTGCCAGCAGGTTGGGGGCAGGGGGTTTCACTGAAGCTTTCTTT
TRBV6-5,-,many,13,TRBJ2-1,CASSSTGYNEQFF,TGTGCCAGCAGTTCAACAGGGTACAATGAGCAGTTCTTC
TRBV27,-,few,11,TRBJ2-1,CAIGPGHEQFF,TGTGCCATCGGCCCCGGGCATGAGCAGTTCTTC
TRBV29-1,TRBD2,-,15,TRBJ2-7,CSVGTSGKSSYEQYF,TGCAGCGTTGGCACTAGCGGGAAGAGCTCCTACGAGCAGTACTTC
TRBV15,-,few,15,TRBJ2-3,CATSRGRGLGDTQYF,TGTGCCACCAGCAGAGGTCGGGGGCTCGGGGATACGCAGTATTTT
TRBV12-3/TRBV12-4,TRBD1,many,13,TRBJ2-5,CASSLTGGETQYF,TGTGCCAGCAGTCTGACAGGGGGAGAGACCCAGTACTTC
TRBV4-1,-,-,13,TRBJ2-5,CASSQEVWETQYF,TGCGCCAGCAGCCAAGAGGTTTGGGAGACCCAGTACTTC
TRBV3-1,-,-,15,TRBJ1-1,CASSQVGGRGTEAFF,TGTGCCAGCAGCCAAGTCGGGGGAAGAGGGACTGAAGCTTTCTTT